The clone carrying this TCR beta chain appeared many times. During its preparation, the TCRbeta library received unique molecular identifiers. TCRdb recomputed calls from the PCR reads with MiXCR, one row per CDR3 protein. Among almost 250,000 distinct CDR3 sequences listed, roughly 25% were seen once. Germline V gene data show CDR1 as SQVTM and CDR2 as ANQGSEA. The CDR3 contains 12 residues. V lost 3 bases and J lost 4, with 9 bases in between. The data originate from a study of T-cell reconstitution after alpha-beta-depleted transplantation in children. This receptor was taken from a girl aged 2-10 years with Fanconi anemia, due to receive a stem cell transplant. The specimen comprised PBMCs, sampled before TCRalphabeta/CD19-depleted stem cell transplant. V is TRBV29-1 and J is TRBJ1-2, with D hard to call. DNA for the CDR3: TGCAGCGTTGAGGGCCAGCGCTATGGCTACACCTTC. Protein sequence: CSVEGQRYGYTF.